The 29 T cell receptor beta chains given below trace back to one sample, sequenced in a study of cytomegalovirus exposure and HLA in healthy donors. Primers included in the PCR were 60 Vbeta and 13 Jbeta primers. This table comes from immunoSEQ multiplex PCR, and its TCRdb copy is limited to in-frame clones, with some not included. The sample holds some 150,000 clones; approximately 80% are singletons and the top ten take about 9.6%. Specimen: PBMCs. The receptors stem from a young man in good health and CMV-seropositive.

The CDR3 bases are TGTGCCAGCGACGGGGGCAGGGGGGAGCAGTACTTC. This translates into CASDGGRGEQYF. The genes are TRBV5-6 and TRBJ2-7, with D possibly being TRBD1 (7 bases). The CDR3 totals 12 residues. Between the trimmed V and J ends, which lost 7 bases and 7 bases, there was a span of 15 bases. Germline V CDR1 and CDR2: SGHDT, YYEEEE. The entire variable domain, with the rest obtained from reference TRBV5-6 and TRBJ2-7, is as follows: DAGVTQSPTHLIKTRGQQVTLRCSPKSGHDTVSWYQQALGQGPQFIFQYYEEEERQRGNFPDRFSGHQFPNYSSELNVNALLLGDSALYLCASDGGRGEQYFGPGTRLTVT.

This chain connects TRBV6-1 to TRBJ2-7; 8 positions match TRBD1. The CDR3 is 14 residues long. V lost 4 bases and J lost 2; bases outside the gene matches: 4. Germline loops: CDR1 MNHNS, CDR2 SASEGT. CDR3 sequence: CASSGDRRTYEQYF. DNA of the CDR3: TGTGCCAGCAGTGGGGACAGGCGTACCTACGAGCAGTACTTC.

The genes are TRBV5-1 and TRBJ2-1; maybe TRBD2 (6 bases). The germline V gene encodes CDR1 SGHRS and CDR2 YFSETQ. The CDR3 covers 16 residues. V gave up 0 bases and J gave up 3 bases, with 13 bases separating them. The CDR3 sequence: CASSLETSIHYNEQFF. In DNA, the CDR3 is TGCGCCAGCAGCTTGGAAACTAGCATTCACTACAATGAGCAGTTCTTC.

V and J are TRBV29-1 and TRBJ2-1; TRBD1 is a possible D gene (7 bases). Germline CDR1 reads SQVTM; CDR2 reads ANQGSEA. The CDR3 covers 14 residues. Trimming took 3 bases from V and 10 from J, leaving 19 bases between them. This CDR3 is CSVDRGQGGREQFF. CDR3 bases: TGCAGCGTTGACCGGGGCCAGGGGGGTCGGGAGCAGTTCTTC.

The chain joins TRBV7-2 to TRBJ2-3, with 7 positions matching TRBD1. Germline-derived CDR1 and CDR2 are SGHTA and FQGNSA. This CDR3 is 14 amino acids long. V was pared by 6 bases and J by 0 bases, with 3 bases of the junction left unmatched. Written as DNA, the CDR3 is TGTGCCAGCAGTCCGGACAGGAGCACAGATACGCAGTATTTT. Translating it yields CASSPDRSTDTQYF. The entire variable domain, with the rest obtained from reference TRBV7-2 and TRBJ2-3, is as follows: GAGVSQSPSNKVTEKGKDVELRCDPISGHTALYWYRQSLGQGLEFLIYFQGNSAPDKSGLPSDRFSAERTGGSVSTLTIQRTQQEDSAVYLCASSPDRSTDTQYFGPGTRLTVL.

The rearrangement joins TRBV15 to TRBJ2-5, with 10 bases identical to TRBD1. The J call could be wrong; TRBJ2-7 is a better fit for the DNA end. Germline V gene data show CDR1 as LNHNV and CDR2 as YYDKDF (reference sequence). The CDR3 is 15 amino acids. CDR3 loop: CATTKDRGLLGEQYF. The CDR3 coding sequence is TGTGCCACCACTAAGGACAGGGGGTTACTCGGCGAGCAGTACTTC.

In its sample, this clone was seen once. V and J are TRBV5-6 and TRBJ2-3; 12 bases agree with TRBD2. The CDR3 has 17 amino acids. Germline V gene data show CDR1 as SGHDT and CDR2 as YYEEEE. The ends lost 2 bases at V and 0 bases at J; junction bases unmatched: 4. The CDR3 is CASSFPSGGVSTDTQYF. In nucleotides, the CDR3 is TGTGCCAGCAGCTTCCCTAGCGGGGGGGTGAGCACAGATACGCAGTATTTT.

This clone has only one observation. This sequence joins TRBV6-1 and TRBJ1-5, with 8 bases identical to TRBD1. The J segment lost 10 bases and the V segment lost 3 bases, leaving 17 bases of the junction unmatched. The CDR3 length is 17 residues. The germline CDR1 and CDR2 sequences are MNHNS and SASEGT. CDR3 residues: CASSEGTGADFGIPQHF. Here the CDR3 DNA reads TGTGCCAGCAGTGAGGGGACAGGAGCAGATTTTGGAATACCCCAGCATTTT.

This sequence joins TRBV16 and TRBJ2-5; weak D call: TRBD1 (7 bases). The CDR3 is made up of 14 amino acids. Germline lookup yields CDR1 KGHSY and CDR2 FQNENV. The V end lost 2 bases, the J end lost 6 bases, and 13 bases lay between the germline ends. The CDR3, as DNA: TGTGCCAGCAGCCAAGGAGGGGGCGCGAAGACCCAGTACTTC. Protein: CASSQGGGAKTQYF.

The chain uses TRBV2 and TRBJ2-1, with 10 bases identical to TRBD2. V lost 6 bases, J lost 7 bases, and 9 bases stayed unmatched. This CDR3 region has 15 residues. The germline gives CDR1 SNHLY, CDR2 FYNNEI. CDR3 residues: CASREREGHSNEQFF. CDR3 DNA: TGTGCCAGCAGGGAGCGGGAGGGCCATTCAAATGAGCAGTTCTTC.

J is TRBJ2-1 and V is TRBV6-1; 10 positions match TRBD1. The ends lost 3 bases at V and 2 bases at J; junction bases unmatched: 4. The length of the CDR3 is 16 residues. Germline CDR1 reads MNHNS; CDR2 reads SASEGT. In DNA form, the CDR3 reads TGTGCCAGCAGTGACGCCGGGACAGGGGCCTACAATGAGCAGTTCTTC. Protein product: CASSDAGTGAYNEQFF.

This chain joins TRBV18 and TRBJ1-2; D is uncertain. Trimming removed 2 bases from V and 2 bases from J, with 12 bases in between. The germline CDR1 and CDR2 sequences are KGHSH and LQKENI. CDR3 length equals 15 residues. CDR3 sequence: CASSPTNPRNYGYTF. The CDR3, as DNA: TGTGCCAGCTCACCAACAAACCCCCGCAACTATGGCTACACCTTC.

The V and J genes are TRBV15 and TRBJ1-5; D is possibly TRBD1 (5 bases). The V end was cut by 2 bases, the J end by 8 bases, with 16 bases between. Germline-derived CDR1 and CDR2 are LNHNV and YYDKDF (reference sequence). This CDR3 is 15 amino acids long. In DNA, the CDR3 is TGTGCCACCAGCAGACCGGGTCAGGGTTGGGAGCCCCAGCATTTT. Translation: CATSRPGQGWEPQHF.

V is TRBV2 and J is TRBJ1-4; D unclear. Germline values: CDR1 SNHLY, CDR2 FYNNEI. The CDR3 extends over 13 amino acids. V was cut by 6 bases and J by 0 bases, with 5 bases left in between. CDR3 DNA sequence: TGTGCCAGCAGACAGTCAACTAATGAAAAACTGTTTTTT. Protein sequence: CASRQSTNEKLFF.

The gene calls are TRBV9 and TRBJ1-2, with 9 bases that match TRBD1. V lost 3 bases, J lost 1 base, and 10 bases stayed unmatched. Germline V gives CDR1 SGDLS, CDR2 YYNGEE. The CDR3 consists of 17 residues. For the CDR3, the DNA is TGTGCCAGCAGCGGAGGGGACAGGGCGGGGGATAACTATGGCTACACCTTC. It is translated as CASSGGDRAGDNYGYTF.

The chain has TRBV27 and TRBJ2-1, with TRBD2 identical over 10 bases. V dropped 6 bases and J dropped 4; count of bases not matched to a gene: 9. Germline CDR1 and CDR2: MNHEY and SMNVEV (reference sequence). The CDR3 has 16 residues. The CDR3 coding sequence is TGTGCCAGCAGCCCACGAGGGACTAGCGCATACAATGAGCAGTTCTTC. It codes for CASSPRGTSAYNEQFF.

The chain combines TRBV19 with TRBJ2-3; 8 bases match TRBD2. Germline CDR1 and CDR2: LNHDA and SQIVND (reference sequence). With V trimmed by 9 bases and J by 1 base, 9 bases remained unmatched. The CDR3 contains 15 residues. DNA for the CDR3: TGTGCCAGCCGCGCTTCGGGAGGGGGCACAGATACGCAGTATTTT. Translating it yields CASRASGGGTDTQYF.

The chain employs TRBV5-8 and TRBJ1-1; D is unresolved. Per germline, CDR1 SGHTS and CDR2 YDEGEE. The ends were cut back, 6 bases at V and 1 base at J, with 13 bases in the middle. This CDR3 comprises 14 residues. CDR3 sequence: CASTAGITNTEAFF. DNA for the CDR3: TGTGCCAGCACCGCGGGGATTACGAACACTGAAGCTTTCTTT.

The chain carries TRBV29-1 and TRBJ1-5; no firm D call. Germline CDR1 is SQVTM and CDR2 is ANQGSEA. Trimming took 6 bases from V and 0 from J, leaving 9 bases between them. This CDR3 spans 13 amino acids. CDR3 DNA: TGCAGCGTCCGCGGGAATAGCAATCAGCCCCAGCATTTT. Its protein is CSVRGNSNQPQHF.

V gene TRBV6-5 combines with J gene TRBJ2-2; D remains ambiguous. Trimming left V 7 bases short and J 5 bases short, with 11 bases between. The CDR3 runs 13 residues. CDR1 and CDR2 from the germline V gene are MNHEY and SVGAGI. The CDR3 sequence is CASKQSGTGELFF. CDR3 sequence (DNA): TGTGCCAGCAAACAGAGTGGGACCGGGGAGCTGTTTTTT.

The chain joins TRBV11-3 to TRBJ1-1; the match to TRBD1 covers 8 bases. Germline lookup yields CDR1 SGHNT and CDR2 YENEEA. This CDR3 contains 14 residues. V was pared by 4 bases and J by 1 base, with 2 bases of the junction left unmatched. Written as DNA, the CDR3 is TGTGCCAGCAGCTACAGGGGGACGAACACTGAAGCTTTCTTT. It encodes CASSYRGTNTEAFF.

CDR3 sequence (DNA): TGCGCCAGCAGCACTGAATCTGGGGCCAACGTCCTGACTTTC. Residues: CASSTESGANVLTF. V and J are TRBV5-1 and TRBJ2-6; D ambiguous. In germline, CDR1 is SGHRS, CDR2 YFSETQ. Trimming left V 4 bases short and J 1 base short, with 6 bases between. The CDR3 extends over 14 amino acids.

The chain uses TRBV7-9 and TRBJ2-3; 12 nucleotides line up with TRBD2. V shed 5 bases, J shed 2 bases, and the junction held 5 bases outside the gene matches. CDR1 and CDR2 (germline): SEHNR, FQNEAQ (reference sequence). The CDR3 extends over 16 amino acids. The CDR3 is CASSPSGGVPTDTQYF. CDR3 DNA: TGTGCCAGCAGCCCTAGCGGGGGGGTCCCCACAGATACGCAGTATTTT.

The V call is TRBV30, the J call TRBJ1-1, with 7 bases matching TRBD1. The V gene's germline CDR1 is GTSNPN and CDR2 SVGIG (reference sequence). With 4 bases clipped from V and 2 bases from J, the junction kept 7 bases outside the gene matches. The length of the CDR3 is 14 residues. CDR3: CAWMIDRVNTEAFF. The CDR3 bases are TGTGCCTGGATGATCGACAGGGTCAACACTGAAGCTTTCTTT.

The chain recombines TRBV30 with TRBJ2-7; D uncertain. CDR1 GTSNPN and CDR2 SVGIG come from the germline V gene (reference sequence). This CDR3 has 13 residues. Trimming left V 0 bases short and J 3 bases short, with 9 bases between. DNA for the CDR3: TGTGCCTGGAGTGTTGGCGGTGGCTACGAGCAGTACTTC. It codes for CAWSVGGGYEQYF.

The chain couples TRBV11-2 to TRBJ1-6; perhaps TRBD1 as D (5 bases). This CDR3 contains 14 residues. Between the trimmed V and J ends, which lost 2 bases and 9 bases, there was a span of 11 bases. CDR1 is SGHAT and CDR2 is FQNNGV in the germline V gene. CDR3 bases: TGTGCCAGCAGCTTAAGGAGGGGTGGTTCACCCCTCCACTTT. Its translation: CASSLRRGGSPLHF.

The V gene is TRBV19, the J gene TRBJ2-5, with D perhaps matching TRBD1 (7 bases). Between the trimmed V and J ends, which lost 7 bases and 2 bases, there was a span of 11 bases. The CDR3 consists of 13 residues. Germline V gene sequence: CDR1 LNHDA, CDR2 SQIVND (reference sequence). The CDR3 sequence: CASNAGQQETQYF. The CDR3 nucleotides are TGTGCCAGTAATGCGGGACAGCAAGAGACCCAGTACTTC.

The rearrangement links TRBV4-1 to TRBJ2-7, with 9 bases that match TRBD2. This CDR3 spans 16 amino acids. Trimming took 1 base from V and 2 from J; bases not matched to a gene: 6. Germline CDR1 is MGHRA and CDR2 is YSYEKL. CDR3 loop: CASSQGVSGRTYEQYF. As DNA, the CDR3 is TGCGCCAGCAGCCAAGGGGTGAGCGGGAGGACCTACGAGCAGTACTTC.

This rearrangement joins TRBV9 to TRBJ1-2, with D tentatively TRBD1 (5 bases). Trimming cost V 0 bases and J 6 bases, with 12 bases left between them. Germline CDR1 SGDLS, CDR2 YYNGEE. CDR3 length: 14 residues. Here the CDR3 reads CASSVVAGTNGYTF. CDR3 bases: TGTGCCAGCAGCGTAGTTGCGGGGACCAATGGCTACACCTTC. The variable domain in full, completed from reference TRBV9 and TRBJ1-2, reads DSGVTQTPKHLITATGQRVTLRCSPRSGDLSVYWYQQSLDQGLQFLIQYYNGEERAKGNILERFSAQQFPDLHSELNLSSLELGDSALYFCASSVVAGTNGYTFGSGTRLTVV.